This is a list of T cell receptor beta chains from one sample in a study of cytomegalovirus exposure and HLA in healthy donors. The data were produced by immunoSEQ multiplex PCR, yet TCRdb's version contains in-frame clones alone and is incomplete. The sample shows 200,000 to 250,000 clones, over 65% of them seen only once. The specimen sequenced was PBMCs. The receptor set was obtained from a man between 18 and 35 years old in good health and CMV-seronegative. Each CDR3 is given with its conserved first and last residue.

v_call: TRBV9
j_call: TRBJ2-3
cdr3_aa: CASSVGSRGTDTQYF

v_call: TRBV19
j_call: TRBJ1-1
cdr3_aa: CASSIGWGIGTEAFF

v_call: TRBV4-1
j_call: TRBJ2-3
cdr3_aa: CASSQDFTTSTDTQYF

v_call: TRBV14
j_call: TRBJ2-7
cdr3_aa: CASSPGFSEQYF

v_call: TRBV10-3
j_call: TRBJ2-1
cdr3_aa: CAINGQGAANEQFF

v_call: TRBV7-8
j_call: TRBJ1-1
cdr3_aa: CASSLSLPGDTEAFF

v_call: TRBV5-6
j_call: TRBJ2-1
cdr3_aa: CASSREVGNEQFF

v_call: TRBV29-1
j_call: TRBJ1-4
cdr3_aa: CSAGVTGTPTSGTNEKLFF

v_call: TRBV19
j_call: TRBJ2-7
cdr3_aa: CASSIPGVYEQYF

v_call: TRBV6-5
j_call: TRBJ2-7
cdr3_aa: CASSSLAGGEQYF

v_call: TRBV28
j_call: TRBJ2-1
cdr3_aa: CASSELRDRGRSSYNEQFF

v_call: TRBV28
j_call: TRBJ1-1
cdr3_aa: CASSPQRGVATEAFF

v_call: TRBV19
j_call: TRBJ2-6
cdr3_aa: CASRSSGANVLTF

v_call: TRBV28
j_call: TRBJ2-1
cdr3_aa: CASAGGSHNEQFF

v_call: TRBV7-3
j_call: TRBJ2-5
cdr3_aa: CASTTLRGRLQETQYF

v_call: TRBV11-1
j_call: TRBJ2-1
cdr3_aa: CASSLAAAGDNEQFF

v_call: TRBV30
j_call: TRBJ2-1
cdr3_aa: CAWSANLSGEQFF

v_call: TRBV2
j_call: TRBJ2-5
cdr3_aa: CASKNREGQETQYF